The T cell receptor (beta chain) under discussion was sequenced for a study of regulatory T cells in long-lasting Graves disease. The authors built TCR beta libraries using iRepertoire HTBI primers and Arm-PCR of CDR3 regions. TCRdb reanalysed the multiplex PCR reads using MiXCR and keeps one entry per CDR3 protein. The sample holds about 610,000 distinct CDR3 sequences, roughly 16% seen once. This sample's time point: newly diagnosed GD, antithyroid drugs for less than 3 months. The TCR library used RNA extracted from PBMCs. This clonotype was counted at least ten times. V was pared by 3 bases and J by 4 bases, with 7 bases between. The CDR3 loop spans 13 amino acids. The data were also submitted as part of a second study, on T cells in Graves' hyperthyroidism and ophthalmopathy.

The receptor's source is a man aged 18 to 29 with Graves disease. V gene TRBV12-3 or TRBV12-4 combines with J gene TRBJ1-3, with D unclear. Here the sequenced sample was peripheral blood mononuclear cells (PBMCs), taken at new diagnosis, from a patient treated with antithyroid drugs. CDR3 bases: TGTGCCAGCAGTTTTGACCGCGGAAACACCATATATTTT. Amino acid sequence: CASSFDRGNTIYF.